The 24 T cell receptor beta chains below come from one sample, sequenced in a study of blood T cells in healthy people across ages. Combining a sample-barcoded 5' primer with a J-beta primer mix, a second PCR ran for about 7 to 12 cycles. TCRdb itself ran the 5' RACE reads through MiXCR, one entry per CDR3 protein. The data contain 650,000 to 700,000 distinct CDR3 sequences, roughly 30% of them singletons. The sample taken for sequencing was blood. These receptors were collected from a woman at least 80 years old in good health.

The chain employs TRBV28 and TRBJ2-7, with unresolved D. The CDR3 is 14 residues long. Trimming left V 1 base short and J 2 bases short, with 9 bases between. CDR1 and CDR2 from the germline V gene are MDHEN and SYDVKM. The CDR3 nucleotides read TGTGCCAGCAGTTTATCTCGACAAGCCTACGAGCAGTACTTC. Its translation is CASSLSRQAYEQYF.

In this sample, this clonotype turned up many times. This chain connects TRBV7-6 to TRBJ2-1; D possibly uses TRBD1 or TRBD2 (7 bases each). With 5 bases removed from V and 1 base from J, the gap between germline ends came to 12 bases. The length of the CDR3 is 15 residues. The germline V gene encodes CDR1 SGHVS and CDR2 FNYEAQ. The CDR3 bases are TGTGCCAGCAGCGTTCAGGGGGGGTCCTACAATGAGCAGTTCTTC. Protein: CASSVQGGSYNEQFF.

The sample holds many counts of this clonotype. The chain employs TRBV7-9 and TRBJ1-1, with D possibly matching TRBD1 (5 bases). CDR3 length: 14 amino acids. V was shortened by 5 bases and J by 4 bases, with 14 bases between the two germline ends. Per germline, CDR1 SEHNR and CDR2 FQNEAQ (reference sequence). The CDR3: CASSAGLGGTEAFF. CDR3 nucleotides: TGTGCCAGCAGCGCCGGGCTCGGGGGCACTGAAGCTTTCTTT.

This clonotype was recorded at least ten times. The J gene is TRBJ2-1, the V gene TRBV12-3 or TRBV12-4; D might be TRBD1 (6 bases). The CDR3 spans 18 residues. V was clipped by 4 bases and J by 7 bases, with 26 bases between them. This CDR3 reads CASSSMFKNQGPRNEQFF. In nucleotides, the CDR3 is TGTGCCAGCAGTTCAATGTTTAAGAATCAGGGGCCGCGAAATGAGCAGTTCTTC.

The sample holds many counts of this clonotype. The genes are TRBV6-5 and TRBJ2-5, with 9 bases aligning to TRBD2. The ends lost 1 base at V and 5 bases at J; junction bases unmatched: 11. The CDR3 sequence is 17 residues long. Germline CDR1 and CDR2: MNHEY and SVGAGI. In DNA, the CDR3 is TGTGCCAGCAGTTACTGGGGAGGTAGCGGGGGCGGGGAGACCCAGTACTTC. Amino acid sequence: CASSYWGGSGGGETQYF.

The sample holds many counts of this clonotype. V is TRBV5-1 and J is TRBJ2-1; 8 bases agree with TRBD2. The CDR3 has 16 residues. The germline V gene has CDR1 SGHRS and CDR2 YFSETQ. The ends lost 3 bases at V and 6 bases at J; junction bases unmatched: 11. The CDR3 loop reads CASSSLAGRAGNEQFF. The CDR3 DNA sequence: TGCGCCAGCAGCTCATTAGCGGGGAGGGCAGGCAATGAGCAGTTCTTC.

Comments on this clonotype: Possible read error: a much larger clone is one base away. This sequence joins TRBV7-9 and TRBJ2-1; no reliable D call. This CDR3 is 13 amino acids long. Germline CDR1 reads SEHNR; CDR2 reads FQNEAQ (reference sequence). The CDR3 reads CSSSSLWSNEQFF. The DNA of the CDR3 is TGTTCCAGCAGCTCCCTGTGGAGCAATGAGCAGTTCTTC.

This clonotype was observed at least ten times. This chain joins TRBV6-1 and TRBJ2-4; TRBD2 agrees at 8 bases. CDR3 length: 13 amino acids. V trimming: 7 bases; J trimming: 11 bases; junction bases outside the gene matches: 10. The germline gives CDR1 MNHNS, CDR2 SASEGT. The CDR3 loop reads CASTPTRGALQYF. The CDR3 DNA reads TGTGCCAGCACCCCCACGCGGGGGGCCCTTCAGTACTTC.

This clonotype was seen a few times. The V gene is TRBV7-9, the J gene TRBJ1-1; perhaps TRBD1 as D (5 bases). Per germline, CDR1 SEHNR and CDR2 FQNEAQ (reference sequence). The CDR3 is 14 amino acids. V was trimmed by 5 bases and J by 1 base, leaving 11 bases between them. In DNA form, the CDR3 reads TGTGCCAGCAGCCCGGACACCTCGAACACTGAAGCTTTCTTT. Its protein is CASSPDTSNTEAFF.

At least ten counts were recorded for this clonotype. The chain has TRBV7-2 and TRBJ2-1; 8 nucleotides match TRBD1. The length of the CDR3 is 15 residues. V shed 6 bases and J 8 bases; nucleotides not matched to a gene: 12. The V gene's germline CDR1 is SGHTA and CDR2 FQGNSA. CDR3 residues: CASSFGTGTMDEQFF. CDR3 coding DNA: TGTGCCAGCAGTTTTGGGACAGGTACCATGGATGAGCAGTTCTTC.

The chain has TRBV7-9 and TRBJ1-1; D gene unclear. The V gene's germline CDR1 is SEHNR and CDR2 FQNEAQ (reference sequence). The CDR3 extends over 13 amino acids. Trimming took off 8 bases at V and 5 bases at J, with 15 bases between the two ends. The CDR3 spells CASHREGGTEAFF. The CDR3 DNA reads TGTGCCAGCCACCGAGAGGGAGGGACTGAAGCTTTCTTT.

The V call is TRBV6-1, the J call TRBJ1-2, with D perhaps matching TRBD1 (5 bases). The CDR3 sequence is 13 residues long. The germline V and J ends were trimmed by 1 base and 12 bases, with 15 bases remaining between them. Looked up from germline, CDR1 is MNHNS and CDR2 is SASEGT. The CDR3 nucleotides read TGTGCCAGCAGTGAAGGAGGAAACAGGATCCACACCTTC. Protein product: CASSEGGNRIHTF.

This clonotype came up many times. This chain uses TRBV4-3 with TRBJ2-2; tentatively, D is TRBD2 (6 bases). Per the germline V gene, CDR1 is LGHNA and CDR2 is YSLEER. Deletions cut 0 bases from V and 0 bases from J, with 8 bases between. The length of the CDR3 is 16 residues. CDR3 sequence (DNA): TGCGCCAGCAGCCAAGAAGGCGGGGCGAACACCGGGGAGCTGTTTTTT. Translating it yields CASSQEGGANTGELFF.

This clonotype showed up many times. The chain links TRBV7-2 to TRBJ1-2; 11 bases align to TRBD1. The V segment lost 3 bases and the J segment 4 bases; nucleotides outside the gene matches: 13. CDR1 SGHTA and CDR2 FQGNSA come from the germline V gene. The length of the CDR3 is 18 residues. In nucleotides, the CDR3 is TGTGCCAGCAGCTTCATAGGACAGGGGGCGCGGAGAGCCTATGGCTACACCTTC. This encodes CASSFIGQGARRAYGYTF.

This clonotype was counted at least ten times. The V and J genes are TRBV3-1 and TRBJ2-1, with a possible D match to TRBD2 (6 bases). Germline V gene lookup returns CDR1 LGHDT and CDR2 YNNKEL (reference sequence). The CDR3 spans 13 residues. Deletions cut 0 bases from V and 12 bases from J, with 12 bases between. The CDR3, as DNA: TGTGCCAGCAGCCAAGATGATCGGGGGAGGCAGTTCTTC. Its translation is CASSQDDRGRQFF.

This clonotype was seen many times. The rearrangement uses TRBV5-5 and TRBJ1-1; the D gene is possibly TRBD1 (5 bases). The V end lost 2 bases, the J end lost 0 bases, and 11 bases lay between the germline ends. CDR3 length equals 15 residues. Germline CDR1 is SGHKS and CDR2 is YYEKEE (reference sequence). CDR3 nucleotides: TGTGCCAGCAGCTTACGGGGCAGGGTGAACACTGAAGCTTTCTTT. This translates into CASSLRGRVNTEAFF.

This clonotype has at least ten counts. This chain uses TRBV7-3 with TRBJ2-3, with TRBD1 matching 7 bases. Germline V gene sequence: CDR1 SGHTA, CDR2 FQGTGA. The CDR3 has 15 amino acids. With 4 bases clipped from V and 4 bases from J, the junction kept 8 bases outside the gene matches. CDR3 sequence: CASSSRTGRADTQYF. The CDR3 coding sequence is TGTGCCAGCAGCTCTAGGACAGGTCGGGCAGATACGCAGTATTTT.

Ten or more counts support this clonotype. The V gene is TRBV6-5, the J gene TRBJ2-5; D is undetermined. This CDR3 has 14 residues. Germline V gene lookup returns CDR1 MNHEY and CDR2 SVGAGI. Trimming cost V 2 bases and J 5 bases, with 12 bases left between them. CDR3 nucleotides: TGTGCCAGCAGTTACCTCGGTACCGGGGAGACCCAGTACTTC. This sequence encodes CASSYLGTGETQYF.

The table lists this clonotype with a few counts. This chain uses TRBV19 with TRBJ2-1, with D maybe TRBD2 (6 bases). This CDR3 is 13 amino acids long. V was cut by 5 bases and J by 8 bases, with 13 bases left in between. Per germline, CDR1 LNHDA and CDR2 SQIVND (reference sequence). The CDR3 DNA reads TGTGCCAGTAGTCCGCCGGAGGGCGATGAGCAGTTCTTC. Translating it yields CASSPPEGDEQFF. Together with reference TRBV19 and TRBJ2-1, the CDR3 gives the full variable domain: DGGITQSPKYLFRKEGQNVTLSCEQNLNHDAMYWYRQDPGQGLRLIYYSQIVNDFQKGDIAEGYSVSREKKESFPLTVTSAQKNPTAFYLCASSPPEGDEQFFGPGTRLTVL.

This clonotype has just a few counts. V and J are TRBV3-1 and TRBJ1-5; no clear D gene. Trimming cost V 4 bases and J 5 bases, with 15 bases left between them. Per germline, CDR1 LGHDT and CDR2 YNNKEL (reference sequence). The CDR3 loop spans 15 amino acids. The CDR3 protein is CASSPQGRKDQPQHF. CDR3 bases: TGTGCCAGCAGCCCCCAAGGCAGAAAGGATCAGCCCCAGCATTTT. The full variable domain, completed using reference TRBV3-1 and TRBJ1-5, is DTAVSQTPKYLVTQMGNDKSIKCEQNLGHDTMYWYKQDSKKFLKIMFSYNNKELIINETVPNRFSPKSPDKAHLNLHINSLELGDSAVYFCASSPQGRKDQPQHFGDGTRLSIL.

Notes on this clonotype: A single base separates this from a much larger clone, so it may be a read error. V usage is TRBV19 and J usage is TRBJ2-5; D remains ambiguous. The CDR3 has 13 amino acids. Between the trimmed V and J ends, which lost 6 bases and 7 bases, there was a span of 15 bases. Germline V gene sequence: CDR1 LNHDA, CDR2 SQIVND (reference sequence). CDR3 in DNA: TGTGCCAGTAGCTCCGTGGGTCTGGGGACCCAGTACTTC. Protein: CASSSVGLGTQYF.

The chain carries TRBV30 and TRBJ1-2; no firm D call. The CDR3 spans 14 residues. Germline assignment: CDR1 GTSNPN and CDR2 SVGIG (reference sequence). V lost 4 bases and J 2 bases, leaving 14 bases between the germline ends. The CDR3 nucleotides read TGTGCCTGGAAAGTTAGCGGAGGAAACTATGGCTACACCTTC. Residues: CAWKVSGGNYGYTF.

The J gene is TRBJ2-5, the V gene TRBV6-6; 9 bases agree with TRBD2. The CDR3 consists of 17 residues. Trimming removed 6 bases from V and 1 base from J; junction bases left unmatched: 12. Per germline, CDR1 MNHNY and CDR2 SVGAGI (reference sequence). The DNA for the CDR3 is TGTGCCAGCAGGGCTATGGGGACTAGCTCCACCCAAGAGACCCAGTACTTC. It specifies CASRAMGTSSTQETQYF.

This clonotype appeared many times. The chain uses TRBV10-3 and TRBJ2-1; no reliable D call. CDR3 length: 14 residues. V was trimmed by 0 bases and J by 0 bases, leaving 3 bases between them. Germline V gene data show CDR1 as ENHRY and CDR2 as SYGVKD. The CDR3 DNA sequence: TGTGCCATCAGTGAGTCGAGCTCCTACAATGAGCAGTTCTTC. Amino acids: CAISESSSYNEQFF.